One and the same sample provided the 9 T cell receptor delta chains below, sequenced in a study of γδ T cells in repeated Plasmodium falciparum infection. TCRdb re-analyzed the multiplex PCR reads via CATT. The sample lists roughly 90,000 delta-chain clones; 0.95% to 1% were seen once. Bulk repertoires came from Vgamma9/Vdelta2+ or Vdelta2-negative gammadelta T cells flow-sorted from PBMC. Specimen: gamma-delta T cells from blood. The receptors stem from a pool of human donors (malaria-infected and uninfected, not separated).

About this clone: The protein in TCRdb stems from a much larger clone and differs at residue 23 from this DNA's translation, likely a read error; here the protein is translated from the DNA. DNA of the CDR3: TGTGCTCTTGGGACCCTCCGGAGGGGGGCAATTCCTGTTTCTGTACTGGGTGACACCGATAAACTCACCTTT. Its protein product is CALGTLRRGAIPVSVLGDTDKLTF. The V gene is TRDV1, the J gene TRDJ1, with a tentative D call TRDD3 (6 bases). Germline V gene sequence: CDR1 TSWWSYY, CDR2 QGS. This CDR3 region has 24 residues.

This clone was counted a few times. The protein held in TCRdb is that of a much larger clone and does not match this DNA's translation at residue 6, likely because of a read error; the protein shown is translated from the DNA. For the CDR3, the DNA is TGTGCCTGTGACACGGGTGGTGGATACGACAACGACTACACCGATAAACTCATCTTT. Its protein is CACDTGGGYDNDYTDKLIF. J is TRDJ1 and V is TRDV2; the match to TRDD3 covers 7 bases. TCRdb lists no J gene, so it was determined here by aligning the DNA to germline. After removal of 1 base from V and 0 bases from J, the junction contained 16 bases not matched to a gene. CDR1 GEAIGNYY and CDR2 EKD come from the germline V gene. The CDR3 sequence is 19 residues long.

A remark on this clone: TCRdb's listed protein matches a much larger clone and diverges from this DNA's translation at residue 6, likely through a read error; the protein shown comes from the DNA. This sequence joins TRDV1 and TRDJ1; 7 nucleotides align to TRDD3. The J gene, absent from TCRdb, was called here by matching the DNA to germline. The CDR3 has 20 amino acids. Germline V gene data show CDR1 as TSWWSYY and CDR2 as QGS. The trim removed 3 bases at V and 0 bases at J, leaving 19 bases unmatched. CDR3 sequence reads: CALGELPLGLGGLYTDKLIF. The CDR3, as DNA: TGTGCTCTTGGGGAGCTGCCCTTAGGGCTGGGGGGCCTCTACACCGATAAACTCATCTTT.

About this clone: TCRdb's entry gives the protein of a much larger clone, which mismatches this DNA's translation at residue 4, likely from a read error; the protein reported here is translated from the DNA. The gene calls are TRDV2 and TRDJ1, with D possibly being TRDD3 (5 bases). The CDR3 extends over 16 amino acids. Per germline, CDR1 GEAIGNYY and CDR2 EKD. Trimming took off 5 bases at V and 1 base at J, with 19 bases between the two ends. CDR3 in amino acids: CACGPAWDAGTDKLIF. The DNA for the CDR3 is TGTGCCTGTGGCCCCGCTTGGGATGCGGGCACCGATAAACTCATCTTT.

Turning to this clone: TCRdb lists the protein of a much larger clone for this DNA, which differs at residue 7, so this is likely a read error; the protein given here is translated from the DNA itself. This chain joins TRDV1 and TRDJ1; 7 bases agree with TRDD3. TCRdb does not report a J gene; here it was assigned by matching the DNA to germline references. This CDR3 is built from 14 residues. V lost 8 bases to trimming and J lost 0 bases; unmatched junction nucleotides: 6. Germline CDR1 and CDR2: TSWWSYY and QGS. In nucleotides, the CDR3 is TGTGCTCTTAAGTCTGGGGGCAACACCGATAAACTCATCTTT. It specifies CALKSGGNTDKLIF.

On this clone itself: The TCRdb protein, from a much larger clone, departs from this DNA's translation at residue 16, likely by read error; the protein shown derives from the DNA. V usage is TRDV1 and J usage is TRDJ1; TRDD3 matches 13 bases. TCRdb offers no J gene call, so here the DNA was matched to germline to obtain one. The germline gives CDR1 TSWWSYY, CDR2 QGS. CDR3 length: 28 amino acids. Trimming removed 0 bases from V and 3 bases from J; junction bases left unmatched: 37. The CDR3 DNA sequence: TGTGCTCTTGGGGAACTTTGGGGATCTGGGAGACCCAGGAAACGGGGACCAACTGGGGGATACGGTTCCGATAAACTCATCTTT. Translated: CALGELWGSGRPRKRGPTGGYGSDKLIF.

In regard to this clone: The protein recorded in TCRdb matches a much larger clone and deviates from this DNA's translation at residue 13, suggesting a read error; the protein here is obtained by translating the DNA. The CDR3 is CACDTVGLTGGIADKLIF. The CDR3 DNA reads TGTGCCTGTGACACGGTAGGCTTGACTGGGGGGATCGCCGATAAACTCATCTTT. The chain has TRDV2 and TRDJ1; 8 nucleotides align to TRDD3. CDR1 and CDR2 (germline): GEAIGNYY, EKD. The CDR3 is 18 amino acids. V trimming: 1 base; J trimming: 3 bases; junction bases outside the gene matches: 15.

This clone was detected many times. The TCRdb record carries a much larger clone's protein, which differs from this DNA's translation at residue 11; a read error is the likely cause, and the protein listed here is the DNA translation. Other DNA variants within this sample encode the same CDR3. V gene TRDV2 combines with J gene TRDJ1, with 8 bases fitting TRDD3. The J gene is absent in TCRdb and was assigned here via DNA matching to germline. Germline V gives CDR1 GEAIGNYY, CDR2 EKD. There are 14 residues in the CDR3. V was pared by 0 bases and J by 8 bases, with 7 bases of the junction left unmatched. The CDR3 bases are TGTGCCTGTGACACCGGGGGATATCGAGGGAAACTCATCTTT. Its protein is CACDTGGYRGKLIF.

This clone was recorded a few times. Since a far larger clone is one base different, this is likely a read error. The sample has other DNA sequences that encode this CDR3 too. The V call is TRDV1, the J call TRDJ1; 10 bases align to TRDD3. The J gene was not available in TCRdb and was assigned here by matching the DNA to germline segments. This CDR3 comprises 20 residues. With V trimmed by 2 bases and J by 0 bases, 15 bases remained unmatched. Germline-derived CDR1 and CDR2 are TSWWSYY and QGS. The CDR3 DNA sequence: TGTGCTCTTGGGGAATTCCCGCCCGCCTGGGGGATAACGTACACCGATAAACTCATCTTT. Translating it yields CALGEFPPAWGITYTDKLIF.